These 11 T cell receptor beta chains were sequenced from one sample in a study of tumor and adjacent non-tumor tissue in lung cancer. RNA was extracted from bulk tissue without any cell sorting. Three rounds of nested PCR, following a modified ARM-PCR protocol, produced the TCRbeta library. MiXCR, run by TCRdb on the multiplex PCR reads, gives a single entry per CDR3 protein. This sample has around 71,000 distinct CDR3 sequences, with 72% found just once. The specimen was lung tumor tissue. The receptors shown here come from a woman aged 40 to 50 with non-small cell lung cancer.

As regards this clonotype: No conserved phenylalanine or tryptophan is present at the end of the CDR3, so a read error is the likely explanation. The chain combines TRBV18 with TRBJ1-1; no clear D. CDR3 length equals 14 residues. Germline values: CDR1 KGHSH, CDR2 LQKENI. V lost 6 bases to trimming and J lost 5 bases, with 16 bases between them. The CDR3 protein is CASSLGRGTTEAFL. CDR3 sequence (DNA): TGTGCCAGCTCTCTCGGACGGGGAACGACTGAAGCTTTCCTT.

Notes on this clonotype: The CDR3 does not end in the conserved phenylalanine or tryptophan, so this is likely a read error. The J gene is TRBJ2-7, the V gene TRBV11-1, with D possibly TRBD2 on 5 matching bases. CDR1 is SGHAT and CDR2 is FQDESV in the germline V gene (reference sequence). The CDR3 loop spans 15 amino acids. This chain's CDR3 is CASSLRTDGVYEQYL. The CDR3 DNA follows: TGCGCCAGCAGCCTCCGAACAGACGGGGTCTACGAGCAGTACTTG.

A note on this clonotype: One junction end does not reproduce the germline sequence, and a read error may be involved. The chain carries TRBV11-2 and TRBJ2-3; 7 bases align to TRBD2. This CDR3 has 16 residues. Germline V gene lookup returns CDR1 SGHAT and CDR2 FQNNGV. The CDR3 bases are TGTTCCAGCAGCTTAGTTGGCGGGGGAGGCACAGATAGACAGTATTTT. This gives the protein CSSSLVGGGGTDRQYF.

A word on this clonotype: At one boundary the junction diverges from the germline segment, which might be a read error. The chain joins TRBV5-1 to TRBJ2-2; the match to TRBD1 covers 7 bases. The CDR3 is 15 residues long. CDR1 SGHRS and CDR2 YFSETQ come from the germline V gene. The CDR3, as DNA: TGCGTCAGCAGCACGGGACAGAGTAACACCGGGGAGCTGTTTTTT. This sequence encodes CVSSTGQSNTGELFF. Filled out from reference TRBV5-1 and TRBJ2-2, the complete variable domain reads KAGVTQTPRYLIKTRGQQVTLSCSPISGHRSVSWYQQTPGQGLQFLFEYFSETQRNKGNFPGRFSGRQFSNSRSEMNVSTLELGDSALYLCVSSTGQSNTGELFFGEGSRLTVL.

Many counts were recorded for this clonotype. The chain is built from TRBV12-3 or TRBV12-4 and TRBJ2-5, with 7 bases matching TRBD2. The CDR3 sequence is 13 residues long. With V trimmed by 1 base and J by 10 bases, 6 bases remained unmatched. Written as DNA, the CDR3 is TGTGCCAGCAGTTTAGGGGAGGGTGCAAGCCAGTACTTC. Translating it yields CASSLGEGASQYF.

In regard to this clonotype: Relative to the germline gene, one junction end is altered; a read error may explain this. CDR3 residues: CSVVGGDRDSTEASF. The CDR3 coding sequence is TGCAGCGTTGTGGGGGGTGACAGAGATTCCACTGAAGCTTCCTTT. The chain recombines TRBV29-1 with TRBJ1-1, with D perhaps TRBD1 (5 bases). The CDR3 covers 15 residues. Per the germline V gene, CDR1 is SQVTM and CDR2 is ANQGSEA.

A few counts support this clonotype. A read error may account for a junction end that differs from germline. This chain connects TRBV5-1 to TRBJ2-7; 7 nucleotides line up with TRBD2. The CDR3 consists of 14 residues. CDR1 is SGHRS, CDR2 YFSETQ, per germline. CDR3 DNA: TGCTCCAGCAGCTTATCAGGGACTACCTACGAGCAGTACTTC. Its protein product is CSSSLSGTTYEQYF.

With respect to this clonotype: A much larger clone is a single base away; this may be a read error. The DNA for the CDR3 is TGTGCCAGCAGTTTTCGGGGGACCTACAAGCAGTACTTC. Protein product: CASSFRGTYKQYF. The rearrangement joins TRBV28 to TRBJ2-7; D might be TRBD2 (6 bases). This CDR3 has 13 amino acids. The germline CDR1 and CDR2 sequences are MDHEN and SYDVKM.

In its sample, this clonotype was seen once. A much larger clone differs by one base, so this may be a read error. V is TRBV10-2 and J is TRBJ1-2; 8 nucleotides line up with TRBD1. The V gene end was trimmed by 4 bases and the J gene end by 3 bases; junction bases not matched to a gene: 4. Germline CDR1 WSHSY, CDR2 SAAADI. The CDR3 is 14 residues long. The CDR3 coding sequence is TGCGCCAGCAGTGTCACAGGGGGGGACTATGGCTACACCTTC. Its translation: CASSVTGGDYGYTF.

Notes on this clonotype: A junction boundary mismatches the germline segment, possibly from a read error. J is TRBJ1-1 and V is TRBV5-4; 8 bases line up with TRBD1. Per germline, CDR1 SGHNT and CDR2 YYREEE (reference sequence). The CDR3 covers 14 residues. DNA for the CDR3: TGTGCCAGCGGAACAGGGGGGTCTAACACTGATGCTTTCTTT. As protein: CASGTGGSNTDAFF.

As for this clonotype: An end of the junction does not agree with germline; a read error may underlie this. V usage is TRBV4-1 and J usage is TRBJ2-2; D is possibly TRBD2 (5 bases). Germline V gene sequence: CDR1 MGHRA, CDR2 YSYEKL. CDR3 length: 16 residues. CDR3 loop: CASSQERATNTGEPFF. DNA of the CDR3: TGCGCCAGCAGCCAAGAAAGGGCTACGAACACCGGGGAGCCGTTTTTT.